This TCR beta chain was recorded in a study of T cells after yellow fever vaccination. TCRdb itself ran the 5' RACE reads through MiXCR, one entry per CDR3 protein. The sample has 96,000 or so distinct CDR3 sequences, roughly 8.2% seen once. Trimming took off 5 bases at V and 7 bases at J, with 21 bases between the two ends. CDR3 length: 15 residues. Germline V gives CDR1 DFQATT, CDR2 SNEGSKA (reference sequence). The rearrangement joins TRBV20-1 to TRBJ2-1, with D tentatively TRBD1 or TRBD2 (5 bases each). The specimen was CD8+ T cells not binding an NS4B(214-222) dextramer, sorted from PBMCs, collected roughly 15 days after the first yellow fever vaccination. The clonotype comes from a young man who received the YFV17D yellow fever vaccine. The CDR3 sequence: CSAPGTHLYRNEQFF. The CDR3, as DNA: TGCAGTGCTCCCGGGACCCATCTTTACCGGAATGAGCAGTTCTTC.